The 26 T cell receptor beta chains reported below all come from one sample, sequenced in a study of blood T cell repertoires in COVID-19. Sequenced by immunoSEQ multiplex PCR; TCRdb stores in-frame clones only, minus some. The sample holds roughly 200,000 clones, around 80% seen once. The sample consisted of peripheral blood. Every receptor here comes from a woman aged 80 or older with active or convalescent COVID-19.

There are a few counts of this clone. CDR3 bases: TGTGCCAGCAGCTGGGCAGGAACGGATCAGCCCCAGCATTTT. This codes for CASSWAGTDQPQHF. V usage is TRBV5-4 and J usage is TRBJ1-5; D not resolved. The CDR3 has 14 amino acids. V lost 3 bases to trimming and J lost 5 bases, with 12 bases between them. Germline V gene lookup returns CDR1 SGHNT and CDR2 YYREEE (reference sequence).

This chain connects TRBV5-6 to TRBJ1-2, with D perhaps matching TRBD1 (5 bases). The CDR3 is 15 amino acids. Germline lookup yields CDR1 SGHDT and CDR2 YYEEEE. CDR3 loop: CASAPPGRENYGYTF. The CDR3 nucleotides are TGTGCAAGCGCTCCACCGGGCAGGGAAAACTATGGCTACACCTTC.

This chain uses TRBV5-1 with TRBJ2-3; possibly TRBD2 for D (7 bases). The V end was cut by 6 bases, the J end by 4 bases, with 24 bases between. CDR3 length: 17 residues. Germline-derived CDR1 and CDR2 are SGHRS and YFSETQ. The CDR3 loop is CASKGGVTGNIADTQYF. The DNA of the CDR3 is TGCGCCAGCAAGGGGGGGGTCACAGGGAACATCGCAGATACGCAGTATTTT.

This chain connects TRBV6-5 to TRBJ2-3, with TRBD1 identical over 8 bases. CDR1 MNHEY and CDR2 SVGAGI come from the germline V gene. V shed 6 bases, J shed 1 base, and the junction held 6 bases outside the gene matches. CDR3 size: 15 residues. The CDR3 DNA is TGTGCCAGCAGCGCGCGGGACAGGCGCACAGATACGCAGTATTTT. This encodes CASSARDRRTDTQYF.

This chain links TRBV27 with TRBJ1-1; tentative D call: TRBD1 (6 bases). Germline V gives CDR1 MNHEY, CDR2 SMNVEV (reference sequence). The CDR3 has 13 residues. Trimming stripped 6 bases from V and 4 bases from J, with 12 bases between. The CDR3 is CASRYRVFTEAFF. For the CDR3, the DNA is TGTGCCAGCAGGTACAGGGTTTTCACTGAAGCTTTCTTT.

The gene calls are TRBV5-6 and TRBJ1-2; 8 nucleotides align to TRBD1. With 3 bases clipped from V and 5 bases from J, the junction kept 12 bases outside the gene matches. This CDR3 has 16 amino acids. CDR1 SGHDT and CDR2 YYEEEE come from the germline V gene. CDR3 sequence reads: CASSSLQGAGWYGYTF. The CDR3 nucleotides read TGTGCCAGCAGCTCTCTTCAGGGGGCAGGATGGTATGGCTACACCTTC.

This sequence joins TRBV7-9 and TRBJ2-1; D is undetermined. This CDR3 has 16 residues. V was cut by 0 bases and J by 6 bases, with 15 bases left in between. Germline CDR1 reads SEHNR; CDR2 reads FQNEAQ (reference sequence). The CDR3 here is CASSLAGAPRGNEQFF. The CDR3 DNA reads TGTGCCAGCAGCTTAGCCGGCGCTCCCCGAGGCAATGAGCAGTTCTTC.

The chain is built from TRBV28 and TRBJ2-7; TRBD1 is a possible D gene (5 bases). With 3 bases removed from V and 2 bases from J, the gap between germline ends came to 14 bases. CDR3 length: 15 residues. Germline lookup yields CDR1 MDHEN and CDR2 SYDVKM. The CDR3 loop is CASSLITGLTYEQYF. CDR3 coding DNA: TGTGCCAGCAGTTTGATTACAGGTCTTACCTACGAGCAGTACTTC.

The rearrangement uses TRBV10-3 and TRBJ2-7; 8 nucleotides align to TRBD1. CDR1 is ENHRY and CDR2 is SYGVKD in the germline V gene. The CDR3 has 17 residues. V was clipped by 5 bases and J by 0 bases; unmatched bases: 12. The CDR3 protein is CAISQRDRIDSSYEQYF. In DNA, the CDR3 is TGTGCCATCAGTCAACGGGACAGGATTGATAGCTCCTACGAGCAGTACTTC.

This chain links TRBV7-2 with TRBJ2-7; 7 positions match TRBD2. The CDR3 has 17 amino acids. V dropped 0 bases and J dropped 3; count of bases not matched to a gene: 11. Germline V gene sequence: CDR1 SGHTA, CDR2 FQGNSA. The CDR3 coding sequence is TGTGCCAGCAGCTTAGCGCCTTGGGGGGGGTCAGGCTACGAGCAGTACTTC. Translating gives CASSLAPWGGSGYEQYF.

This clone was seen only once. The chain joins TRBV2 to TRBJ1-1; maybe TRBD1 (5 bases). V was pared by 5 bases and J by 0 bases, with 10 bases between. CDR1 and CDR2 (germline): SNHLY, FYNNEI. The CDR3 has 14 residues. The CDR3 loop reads CASSSGHMNTEAFF. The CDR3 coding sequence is TGTGCCAGCAGTAGTGGACATATGAACACTGAAGCTTTCTTT.

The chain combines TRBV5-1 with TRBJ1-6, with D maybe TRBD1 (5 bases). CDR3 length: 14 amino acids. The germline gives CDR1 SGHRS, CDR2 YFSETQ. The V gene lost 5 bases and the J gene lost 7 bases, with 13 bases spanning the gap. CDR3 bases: TGCGCCAGCAGTGAGGAGGGGTTGAATTCACCCCTCCACTTT. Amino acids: CASSEEGLNSPLHF.

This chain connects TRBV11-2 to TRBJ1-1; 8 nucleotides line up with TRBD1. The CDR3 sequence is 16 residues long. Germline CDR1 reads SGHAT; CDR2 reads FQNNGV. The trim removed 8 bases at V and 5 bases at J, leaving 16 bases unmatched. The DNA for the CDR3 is TGTGCCAGCGGGGTACAGGACAGGGCCTTTGGGACTGAAGCTTTCTTT. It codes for CASGVQDRAFGTEAFF.

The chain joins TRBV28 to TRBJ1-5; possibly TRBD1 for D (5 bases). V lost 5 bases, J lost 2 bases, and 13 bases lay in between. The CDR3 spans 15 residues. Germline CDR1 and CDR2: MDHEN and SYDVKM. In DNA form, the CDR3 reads TGTGCCAGCAGTATCAGGGTGGTAGGCAATCAGCCCCAGCATTTT. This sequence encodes CASSIRVVGNQPQHF.

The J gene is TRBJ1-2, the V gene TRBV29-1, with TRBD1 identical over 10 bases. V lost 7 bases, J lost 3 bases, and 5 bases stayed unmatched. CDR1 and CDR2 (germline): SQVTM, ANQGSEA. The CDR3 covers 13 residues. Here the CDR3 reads CSASDRGDYGYTF. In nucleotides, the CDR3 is TGCAGCGCTTCGGACAGGGGGGACTATGGCTACACCTTC.

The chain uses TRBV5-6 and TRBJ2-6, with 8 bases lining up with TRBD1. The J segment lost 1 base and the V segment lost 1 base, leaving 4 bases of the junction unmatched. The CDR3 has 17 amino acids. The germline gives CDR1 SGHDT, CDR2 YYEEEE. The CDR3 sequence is CASSLWTGISGANVLTF. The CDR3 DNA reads TGTGCCAGCAGCTTGTGGACAGGGATTTCTGGGGCCAACGTCCTGACTTTC. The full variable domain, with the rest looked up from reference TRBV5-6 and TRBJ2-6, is DAGVTQSPTHLIKTRGQQVTLRCSPKSGHDTVSWYQQALGQGPQFIFQYYEEEERQRGNFPDRFSGHQFPNYSSELNVNALLLGDSALYLCASSLWTGISGANVLTFGAGSRLTVL.

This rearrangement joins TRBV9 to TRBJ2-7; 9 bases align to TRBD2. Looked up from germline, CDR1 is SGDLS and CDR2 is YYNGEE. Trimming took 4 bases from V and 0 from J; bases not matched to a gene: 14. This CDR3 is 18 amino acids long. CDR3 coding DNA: TGTGCCAGCAGCCCGGGGCGAAGGTCTAGCGGGGACTCCTACGAGCAGTACTTC. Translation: CASSPGRRSSGDSYEQYF.

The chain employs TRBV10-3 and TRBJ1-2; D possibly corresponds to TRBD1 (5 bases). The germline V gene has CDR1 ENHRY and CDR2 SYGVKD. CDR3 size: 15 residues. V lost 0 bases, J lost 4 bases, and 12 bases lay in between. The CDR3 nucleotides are TGTGCCATCAGTGAGTCTCGACAGACGGTCTATGGCTACACCTTC. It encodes CAISESRQTVYGYTF.

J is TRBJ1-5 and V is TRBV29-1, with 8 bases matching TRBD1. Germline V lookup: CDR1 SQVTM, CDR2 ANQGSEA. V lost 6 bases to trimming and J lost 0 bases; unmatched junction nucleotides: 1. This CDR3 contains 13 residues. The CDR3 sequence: CSVGQDSNQPQHF. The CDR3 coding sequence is TGCAGCGTGGGACAGGATAGCAATCAGCCCCAGCATTTT. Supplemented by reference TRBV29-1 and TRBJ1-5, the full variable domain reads SAVISQKPSRDICQRGTSLTIQCQVDSQVTMMFWYRQQPGQSLTLIATANQGSEATYESGFVIDKFPISRPNLTFSTLTVSNMSPEDSSIYLCSVGQDSNQPQHFGDGTRLSIL.

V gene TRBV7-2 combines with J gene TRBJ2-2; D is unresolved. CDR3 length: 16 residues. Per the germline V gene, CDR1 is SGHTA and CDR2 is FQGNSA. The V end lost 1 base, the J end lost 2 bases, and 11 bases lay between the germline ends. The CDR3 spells CASSLGTARNTGELFF. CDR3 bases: TGTGCCAGCAGCTTAGGTACAGCCAGAAACACCGGGGAGCTGTTTTTT.

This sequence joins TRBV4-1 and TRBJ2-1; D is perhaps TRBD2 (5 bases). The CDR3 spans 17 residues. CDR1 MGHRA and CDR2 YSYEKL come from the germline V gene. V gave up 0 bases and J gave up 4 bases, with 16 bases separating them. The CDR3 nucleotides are TGCGCCAGCAGCCAAGATCCCACGGGATTGGGTTACAATGAGCAGTTCTTC. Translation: CASSQDPTGLGYNEQFF.

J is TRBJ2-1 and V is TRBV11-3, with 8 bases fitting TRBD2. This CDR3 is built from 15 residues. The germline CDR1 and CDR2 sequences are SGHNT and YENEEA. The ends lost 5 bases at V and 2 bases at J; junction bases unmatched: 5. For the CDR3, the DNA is TGTGCCAGCAGCGACTCGCGGGGGGCCTACAATGAGCAGTTCTTC. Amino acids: CASSDSRGAYNEQFF.

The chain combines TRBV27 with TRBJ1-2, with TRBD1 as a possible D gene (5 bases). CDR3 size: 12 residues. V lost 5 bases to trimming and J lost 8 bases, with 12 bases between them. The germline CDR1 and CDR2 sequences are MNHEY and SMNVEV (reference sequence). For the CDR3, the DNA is TGTGCCAGCAGTCCTTGGACAAGGGGCTACACCTTC. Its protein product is CASSPWTRGYTF.

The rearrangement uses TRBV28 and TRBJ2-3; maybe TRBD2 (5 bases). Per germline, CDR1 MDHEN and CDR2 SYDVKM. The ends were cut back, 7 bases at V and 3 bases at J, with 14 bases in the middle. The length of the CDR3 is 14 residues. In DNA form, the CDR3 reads TGTGCCAGCACTCCCGCCCCGGGGACAGATACGCAGTATTTT. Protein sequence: CASTPAPGTDTQYF.

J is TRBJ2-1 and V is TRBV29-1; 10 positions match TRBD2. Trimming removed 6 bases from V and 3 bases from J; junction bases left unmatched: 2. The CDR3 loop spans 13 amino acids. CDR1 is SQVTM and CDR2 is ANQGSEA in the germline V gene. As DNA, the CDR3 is TGCAGCGTCCAGCGGGGGGGCTACAATGAGCAGTTCTTC. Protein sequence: CSVQRGGYNEQFF.

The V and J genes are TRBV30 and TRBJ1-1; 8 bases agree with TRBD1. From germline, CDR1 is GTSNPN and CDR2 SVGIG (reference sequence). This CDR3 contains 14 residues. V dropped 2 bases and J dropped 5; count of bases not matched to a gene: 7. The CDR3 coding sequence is TGTGCCTGGAGTACAACAGGGGGATGGACTGAAGCTTTCTTT. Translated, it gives CAWSTTGGWTEAFF.